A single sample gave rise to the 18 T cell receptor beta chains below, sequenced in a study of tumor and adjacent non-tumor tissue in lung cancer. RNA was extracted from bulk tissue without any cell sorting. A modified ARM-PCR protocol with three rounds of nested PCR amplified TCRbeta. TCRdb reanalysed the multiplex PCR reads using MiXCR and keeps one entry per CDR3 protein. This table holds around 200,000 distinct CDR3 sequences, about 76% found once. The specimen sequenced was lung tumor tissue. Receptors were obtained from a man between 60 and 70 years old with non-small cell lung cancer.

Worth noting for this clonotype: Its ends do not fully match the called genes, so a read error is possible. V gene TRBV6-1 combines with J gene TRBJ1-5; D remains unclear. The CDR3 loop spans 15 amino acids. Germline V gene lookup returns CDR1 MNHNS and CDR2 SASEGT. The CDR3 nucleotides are TGTGCCAGCAATGAAAGGACGGACTTCAATCAGCCCCAGCATTTT. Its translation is CASNERTDFNQPQHF.

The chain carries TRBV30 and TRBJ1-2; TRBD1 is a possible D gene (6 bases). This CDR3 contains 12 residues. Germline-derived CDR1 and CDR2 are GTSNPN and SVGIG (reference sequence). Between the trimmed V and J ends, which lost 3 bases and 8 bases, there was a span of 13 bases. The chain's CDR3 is CAWSRPGEGYTF. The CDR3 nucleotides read TGTGCCTGGAGCAGACCAGGGGAGGGCTACACCTTC.

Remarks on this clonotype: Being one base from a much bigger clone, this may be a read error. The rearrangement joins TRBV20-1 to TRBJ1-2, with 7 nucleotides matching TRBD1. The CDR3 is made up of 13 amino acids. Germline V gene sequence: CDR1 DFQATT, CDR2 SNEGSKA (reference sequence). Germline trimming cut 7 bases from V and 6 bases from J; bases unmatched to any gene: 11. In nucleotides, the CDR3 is TGCAGTGTCGAGGAGGGGGCCCTAAATGGCTACACCTTC. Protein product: CSVEEGALNGYTF.

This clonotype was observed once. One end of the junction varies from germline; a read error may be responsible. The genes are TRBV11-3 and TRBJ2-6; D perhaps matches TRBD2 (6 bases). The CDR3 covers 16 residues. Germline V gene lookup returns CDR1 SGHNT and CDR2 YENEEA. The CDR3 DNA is TGTGCCAGCAGCTCTACCGGACTATCTGGGGCCAACCTCCTGACTTTC. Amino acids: CASSSTGLSGANLLTF.

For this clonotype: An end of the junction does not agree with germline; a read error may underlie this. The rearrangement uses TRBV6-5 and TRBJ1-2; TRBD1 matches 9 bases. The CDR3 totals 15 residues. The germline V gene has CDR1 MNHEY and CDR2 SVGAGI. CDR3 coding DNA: TGTGTCAGCAGTTCGCCGGGACAGGGCGGCTATGGCTACACCTTC. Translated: CVSSSPGQGGYGYTF.

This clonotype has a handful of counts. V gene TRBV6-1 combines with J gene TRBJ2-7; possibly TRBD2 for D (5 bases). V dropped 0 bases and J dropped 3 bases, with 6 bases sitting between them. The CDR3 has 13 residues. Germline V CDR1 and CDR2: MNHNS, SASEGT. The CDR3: CASSEAEVYEQYF. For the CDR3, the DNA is TGTGCCAGCAGTGAAGCGGAGGTCTACGAGCAGTACTTC.

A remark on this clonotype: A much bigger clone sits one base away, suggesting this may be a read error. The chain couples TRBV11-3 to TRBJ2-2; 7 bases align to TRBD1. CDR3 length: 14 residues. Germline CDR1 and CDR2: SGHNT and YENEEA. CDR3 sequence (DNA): TGTGTCAGCCGCCGGGACAGGAACACCGGGGAGCTGTTTTTT. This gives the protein CVSRRDRNTGELFF.

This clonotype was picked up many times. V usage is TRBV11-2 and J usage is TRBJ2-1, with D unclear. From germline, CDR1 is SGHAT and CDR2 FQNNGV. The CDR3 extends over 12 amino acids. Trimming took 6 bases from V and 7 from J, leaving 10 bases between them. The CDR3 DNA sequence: TGTGCCAGCAGGACCGCGGTGAATGAGCAGTTCTTC. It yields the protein CASRTAVNEQFF.

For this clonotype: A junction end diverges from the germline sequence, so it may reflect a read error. In nucleotides, the CDR3 is TGCGCCAGCAGCTCTAGGACAGGGGCCTTACATAACCATGGCTACACCTTC. As protein: CASSSRTGALHNHGYTF. The chain employs TRBV4-1 and TRBJ1-2; 9 nucleotides agree with TRBD1. The CDR3 runs 17 residues. Germline V gene lookup returns CDR1 MGHRA and CDR2 YSYEKL.

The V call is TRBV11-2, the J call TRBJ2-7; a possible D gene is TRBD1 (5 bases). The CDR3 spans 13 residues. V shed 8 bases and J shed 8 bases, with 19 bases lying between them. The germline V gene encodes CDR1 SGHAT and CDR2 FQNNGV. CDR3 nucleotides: TGTGCCAGCGGGGCAGGGCCCAAGGACAAGCAGTACTTC. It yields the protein CASGAGPKDKQYF. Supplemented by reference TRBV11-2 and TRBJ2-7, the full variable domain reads EAGVAQSPRYKIIEKRQSVAFWCNPISGHATLYWYQQILGQGPKLLIQFQNNGVVDDSQLPKDRFSAERLKGVDSTLKIQPAKLEDSAVYLCASGAGPKDKQYFGPGTRLTVT.

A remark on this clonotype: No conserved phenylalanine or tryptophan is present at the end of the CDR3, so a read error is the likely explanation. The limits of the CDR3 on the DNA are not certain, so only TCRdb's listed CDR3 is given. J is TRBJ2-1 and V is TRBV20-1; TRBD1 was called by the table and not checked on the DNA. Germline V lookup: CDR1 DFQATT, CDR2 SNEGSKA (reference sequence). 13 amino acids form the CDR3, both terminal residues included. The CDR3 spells CNATDRVKDEQIL.

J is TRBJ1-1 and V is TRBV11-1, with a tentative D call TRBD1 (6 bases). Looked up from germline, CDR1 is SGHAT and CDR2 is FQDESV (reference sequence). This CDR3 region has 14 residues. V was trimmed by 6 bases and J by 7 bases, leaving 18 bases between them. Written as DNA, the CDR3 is TGTGCCAGCAGGCTGAGGGGGACTCACATTGAAGCTTTCTTT. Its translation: CASRLRGTHIEAFF. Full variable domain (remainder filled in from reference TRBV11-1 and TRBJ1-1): EAEVAQSPRYKITEKSQAVAFWCDPISGHATLYWYRQILGQGPELLVQFQDESVVDDSQLPKDRFSAERLKGVDSTLKIQPAELGDSAMYLCASRLRGTHIEAFFGQGTRLTVV.

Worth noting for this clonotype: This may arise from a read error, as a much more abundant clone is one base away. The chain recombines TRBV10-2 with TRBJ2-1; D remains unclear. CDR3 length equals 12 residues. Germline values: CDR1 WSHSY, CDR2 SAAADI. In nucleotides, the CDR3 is TGCGCCACCAGTGATTACAGCAATGAGCAGTTCTTC. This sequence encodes CATSDYSNEQFF.

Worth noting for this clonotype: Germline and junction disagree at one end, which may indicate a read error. For the CDR3, the DNA is TGTCCCAGCAGCTCGGGAAAGAGAATCACCTATGGCTACACCTTC. Its protein product is CPSSSGKRITYGYTF. The chain combines TRBV5-6 with TRBJ1-2; no firm D call. The germline gives CDR1 SGHDT, CDR2 YYEEEE. This CDR3 comprises 15 residues.

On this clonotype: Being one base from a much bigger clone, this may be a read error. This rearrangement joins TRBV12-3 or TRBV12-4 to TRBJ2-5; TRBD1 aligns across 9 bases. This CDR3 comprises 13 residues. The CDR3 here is CANSRDRVETQYF. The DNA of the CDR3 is TGTGCCAACAGTCGGGACAGGGTGGAGACCCAGTACTTC.

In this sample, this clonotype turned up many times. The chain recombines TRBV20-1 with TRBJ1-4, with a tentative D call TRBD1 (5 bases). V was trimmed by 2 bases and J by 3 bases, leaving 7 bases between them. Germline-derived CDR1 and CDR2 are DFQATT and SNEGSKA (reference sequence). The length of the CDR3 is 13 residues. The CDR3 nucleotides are TGCAGTGCTAGACAGGGCCCTAATGAAAAACTGTTTTTT. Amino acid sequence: CSARQGPNEKLFF.

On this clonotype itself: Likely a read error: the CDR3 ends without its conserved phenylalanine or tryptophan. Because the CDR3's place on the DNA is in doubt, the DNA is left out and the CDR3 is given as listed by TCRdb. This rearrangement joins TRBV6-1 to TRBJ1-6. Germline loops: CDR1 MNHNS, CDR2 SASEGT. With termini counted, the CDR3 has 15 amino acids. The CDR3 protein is CVSLPGLLYNSPLLI.

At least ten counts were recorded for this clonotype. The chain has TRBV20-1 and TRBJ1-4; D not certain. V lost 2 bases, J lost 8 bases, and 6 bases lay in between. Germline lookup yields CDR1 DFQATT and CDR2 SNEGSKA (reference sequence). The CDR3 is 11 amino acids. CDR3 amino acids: CSARTREKLFF. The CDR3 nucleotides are TGCAGTGCTAGAACGCGGGAAAAACTGTTTTTT.